This T cell receptor beta chain is from a study of T cells in Graves' hyperthyroidism and ophthalmopathy. About the research overall: Peripheral blood was acquired at first diagnosis, ahead of any therapy whatsoever.

RNA transcripts yielded amplified TCR beta CDR3 regions. Carried out on the TCR CDR3, a first-round RT-PCR used the HTBI primer set. TCRdb reanalysed the multiplex PCR reads using MiXCR and keeps one entry per CDR3 protein. The sample records 350,000 or so distinct CDR3 sequences, 18% being singletons. As regards this clonotype: What it binds is unknown.

Trimming shortened V by 8 bases and J by 5 bases, and 21 bases separated the two germline ends. The CDR3 covers 15 residues. From germline, CDR1 is MNHEY and CDR2 SVGAGI. General study results and limits: The blood repertoire included most of the expanded thyroid clonotypes above 0.001. By a 13 V-J model, ophthalmopathy was set apart from stable hyperthyroidism.

Every diagnosis used clinical symptoms, serum thyroxine and TRAb, thyroid ultrasound and orbital computed tomography. The sample was blood. The sequence came from a woman aged 40 to 55 with Graves' ophthalmopathy. The chain links TRBV6-5 to TRBJ1-1; no clear D gene. CDR3: CASASRVPSRTEAFF. In nucleotides, the CDR3 is TGTGCCAGCGCATCCCGGGTCCCAAGTCGGACTGAAGCTTTCTTT.